This TCR beta chain was recorded in a study of blood T cell repertoires in COVID-19. Background on the study: Acute and convalescent COVID-19 samples came from the United States, Italy and Spain.

Per the original data handling: Amplification with reference gene primers provided the estimates of nucleated cell counts. Measured with immunoSEQ multiplex PCR; TCRdb has only the in-frame clones, and not every one. The V and J calls and clone size were taken over from that table, and D and trimming were inferred from the DNA. The data contain approximately 300,000 clones, over 75% of them singletons. The CDR3 extends over 13 amino acids. Germline values: CDR1 GTSNPN, CDR2 SVGIG (reference sequence). Trimming at V came to 7 bases and at J to 1 base, leaving 5 bases not matched to a gene. Sequencing was carried out using peripheral blood. The origin of this receptor is a woman aged 30 to 39 with COVID-19, enrolled during active disease. The chain has TRBV30 and TRBJ1-1, with TRBD1 matching 8 bases. The DNA of the CDR3 is TGTGCCTACGCGGGACAGGCGAACACTGAAGCTTTCTTT. This codes for CAYAGQANTEAFF.